The 27 T cell receptor beta chains presented below share a single source sample, sequenced in a study of blood T cell repertoires in COVID-19. The repertoire was sequenced with immunoSEQ multiplex PCR; TCRdb's copy has only in-frame clones and lacks some. Altogether some 270,000 clones are present, 75% to 90% being singletons, with the ten largest covering roughly 3.9%. Sequencing used PBMCs or T cells enriched from blood (not recorded which). These receptors were collected from a young woman with acute COVID-19.

This clone appeared a single time. The J gene is TRBJ2-1, the V gene TRBV27; a possible D gene is TRBD2 (6 bases). Looked up from germline, CDR1 is MNHEY and CDR2 is SMNVEV (reference sequence). The CDR3 length is 18 residues. The germline V and J ends were trimmed by 3 bases and 2 bases, with 20 bases remaining between them. CDR3: CASSFYPGAMTPYNEQFF. The CDR3 nucleotides are TGTGCCAGCAGTTTTTATCCGGGAGCGATGACACCCTACAATGAGCAGTTCTTC.

The rearrangement joins TRBV7-3 to TRBJ2-3; TRBD2 matches at 12 bases. CDR3 length: 15 amino acids. After removal of 5 bases from V and 4 bases from J, the junction contained 4 bases not matched to a gene. The germline gives CDR1 SGHTA, CDR2 FQGTGA. This CDR3 is CASSPSGRAPDTQYF. The CDR3 coding sequence is TGTGCCAGCAGCCCTAGCGGGAGGGCCCCAGATACGCAGTATTTT.

The rearrangement links TRBV6-2 or TRBV6-3 to TRBJ1-3, with D possibly TRBD1 on 5 matching bases. Germline loops: CDR1 MNHEY, CDR2 SVGEGT. This CDR3 is built from 18 residues. Trimming shortened V by 6 bases and J by 0 bases, and 21 bases separated the two germline ends. CDR3 sequence reads: CASSPRPGLGDSGNTIYF. The DNA of the CDR3 is TGTGCCAGCAGCCCTAGGCCGGGACTGGGGGACTCTGGAAACACCATATATTTT.

V gene TRBV2 combines with J gene TRBJ1-6; D is unresolved. The germline V gene encodes CDR1 SNHLY and CDR2 FYNNEI. The CDR3 is 17 residues long. The V end lost 0 bases, the J end lost 0 bases, and 9 bases lay between the germline ends. The CDR3 DNA follows: TGTGCCAGCAGTGAAGCGCCGGGGAGCTCCTATAATTCACCCCTCCACTTT. Its protein is CASSEAPGSSYNSPLHF.

This clone was recorded only once. V gene TRBV9 combines with J gene TRBJ1-1; possible D gene TRBD1, 5 bases. Germline values: CDR1 SGDLS, CDR2 YYNGEE. The CDR3 covers 15 residues. Trimming removed 3 bases from V and 0 bases from J, with 12 bases in between. CDR3 sequence reads: CASSGLGGMNTEAFF. CDR3 DNA sequence: TGTGCCAGCAGCGGTCTCGGGGGAATGAACACTGAAGCTTTCTTT.

This chain connects TRBV2 to TRBJ1-5; 8 positions match TRBD1. CDR3 size: 14 residues. Germline V gene lookup returns CDR1 SNHLY and CDR2 FYNNEI. Germline trimming cut 4 bases from V and 5 bases from J; bases unmatched to any gene: 4. The CDR3 DNA sequence: TGTGCCAGCAGTGTAGGACAGGGATATCAGCCCCAGCATTTT. Its translation is CASSVGQGYQPQHF.

The chain links TRBV2 to TRBJ2-1; 7 nucleotides line up with TRBD2. The CDR3 is 15 residues long. V shed 6 bases, J shed 4 bases, and the junction held 9 bases outside the gene matches. In germline, CDR1 is SNHLY, CDR2 FYNNEI. The CDR3 spells CASRVGGSLYNEQFF. CDR3 nucleotide sequence: TGTGCCAGCAGAGTAGGCGGGAGTTTATACAATGAGCAGTTCTTC. Complete variable domain (other parts from reference TRBV2 and TRBJ2-1): EPEVTQTPSHQVTQMGQEVILRCVPISNHLYFYWYRQILGQKVEFLVSFYNNEISEKSEIFDDQFSVERPDGSNFTLKIRSTKLEDSAMYFCASRVGGSLYNEQFFGPGTRLTVL.

V gene TRBV5-4 combines with J gene TRBJ2-3; 9 bases are a match to TRBD2. The CDR3 covers 18 residues. The germline CDR1 and CDR2 sequences are SGHNT and YYREEE (reference sequence). The ends lost 4 bases at V and 4 bases at J; junction bases unmatched: 16. The CDR3 protein is CASSPPASLAGISDTQYF. The CDR3 coding sequence is TGTGCCAGCAGCCCACCAGCGAGCCTAGCGGGAATCTCAGATACGCAGTATTTT.

The chain has TRBV7-2 and TRBJ1-5; D may be TRBD1 (5 bases). Trimming removed 5 bases at V and 7 bases at J, with 12 bases between. This CDR3 has 13 amino acids. In germline, CDR1 is SGHTA, CDR2 FQGNSA. CDR3 nucleotides: TGTGCCAGCAGCCCCACAGGAGAACAGCCCCAGCATTTT. This translates into CASSPTGEQPQHF. Together with reference TRBV7-2 and TRBJ1-5, the CDR3 gives the full variable domain: GAGVSQSPSNKVTEKGKDVELRCDPISGHTALYWYRQSLGQGLEFLIYFQGNSAPDKSGLPSDRFSAERTGGSVSTLTIQRTQQEDSAVYLCASSPTGEQPQHFGDGTRLSIL.

CDR3 amino acids: CASGLAGGIEQYF. CDR3 nucleotides: TGTGCCAGCGGGCTAGCGGGAGGGATAGAGCAGTACTTC. The V gene is TRBV4-2, the J gene TRBJ2-7, with 12 bases identical to TRBD2. CDR3 length: 13 amino acids. Germline values: CDR1 LGHNA, CDR2 YNFKEQ. The V segment lost 8 bases and the J segment 7 bases; nucleotides outside the gene matches: 6.

This chain uses TRBV29-1 with TRBJ2-7, with D possibly being TRBD1 (5 bases). The V and J ends lost 4 bases and 4 bases respectively, with 8 bases between them. The CDR3 runs to 11 residues. Per the germline V gene, CDR1 is SQVTM and CDR2 is ANQGSEA. CDR3 sequence: CSVGTPYEQYF. Here the CDR3 DNA reads TGCAGCGTTGGGACACCATACGAGCAGTACTTC.

V is TRBV21-1 and J is TRBJ1-2; the table calls TRBD1, which could not be checked here. TRBV21-1 has pseudogene status. The CDR3 length is 19 residues. The CDR3 sequence is CASSKSFGTHDDLNYGYTF. The CDR3 region has the DNA TGTGCCAGCAGCAAATCTTTCGGGACACATGACGACCTTAACTATGGCTACACCTTC.

This clone has only one observation. The chain recombines TRBV5-8 with TRBJ2-7; 9 positions match TRBD1. J gave up 3 bases and V 5 bases, and 6 bases lay outside the gene matches. Germline lookup yields CDR1 SGHTS and CDR2 YDEGEE. There are 14 residues in the CDR3. The CDR3 sequence: CASSPGTGIYEQYF. The CDR3 nucleotides read TGTGCCAGCAGTCCCGGGACAGGGATCTACGAGCAGTACTTC.

This clone was recorded only once. The chain carries TRBV28 and TRBJ2-2, with D maybe TRBD1 (6 bases). The ends were cut back, 6 bases at V and 5 bases at J, with 10 bases in the middle. This CDR3 contains 13 residues. Germline V lookup: CDR1 MDHEN, CDR2 SYDVKM. This CDR3 is CASSNRATGELFF. The CDR3 nucleotides are TGTGCCAGCAGCAACAGGGCGACCGGGGAGCTGTTTTTT.

CDR3: CASSSGDFRTSGSYNEQFF. The CDR3 bases are TGCGCCAGCAGCTCCGGGGACTTTCGGACTAGCGGTTCCTACAATGAGCAGTTCTTC. V and J are TRBV4-1 and TRBJ2-1; 10 bases align to TRBD2. The CDR3 extends over 19 amino acids. The V gene end was trimmed by 5 bases and the J gene end by 1 base; junction bases not matched to a gene: 14. Germline loops: CDR1 MGHRA, CDR2 YSYEKL.

The chain uses TRBV19 and TRBJ1-5, with a possible D match to TRBD1 (5 bases). Germline V gives CDR1 LNHDA, CDR2 SQIVND (reference sequence). The CDR3 loop spans 16 amino acids. Between the trimmed V and J ends, which lost 4 bases and 1 base, there was a span of 14 bases. CDR3 DNA sequence: TGTGCCAGTAGTACCCCTGGGGGGGAAAGCAATCAGCCCCAGCATTTT. Its protein is CASSTPGGESNQPQHF.

This clone appeared once. This chain joins TRBV3-1 (or the pseudogene TRBV3-2) and TRBJ2-1; 10 nucleotides agree with TRBD2. The CDR3 contains 17 residues. The germline V gene encodes CDR1 LGHDT and CDR2 YNNKEL (reference sequence). Trimming removed 3 bases from V and 0 bases from J; junction bases left unmatched: 5. DNA for the CDR3: TGTGCCAGCAGCCAGTACGCTAGCGGGAGCTCCTACAATGAGCAGTTCTTC. This codes for CASSQYASGSSYNEQFF.

This clone has just one count. The chain couples TRBV9 to TRBJ2-1, with a weak D call TRBD2 (5 bases). The CDR3 covers 16 residues. Trimming left V 0 bases short and J 0 bases short, with 10 bases between. Germline lookup yields CDR1 SGDLS and CDR2 YYNGEE. The CDR3 bases are TGTGCCAGCAGCGTAGTTGGGGAGAGCTCCTACAATGAGCAGTTCTTC. This sequence encodes CASSVVGESSYNEQFF. Full variable domain (rest looked up from reference TRBV9 and TRBJ2-1): DSGVTQTPKHLITATGQRVTLRCSPRSGDLSVYWYQQSLDQGLQFLIQYYNGEERAKGNILERFSAQQFPDLHSELNLSSLELGDSALYFCASSVVGESSYNEQFFGPGTRLTVL.

This clone came up a few times. CDR3 loop: CASSQDRTGINTEAFF. CDR3 nucleotide sequence: TGTGCCAGCAGCCAAGACCGGACAGGTATCAACACTGAAGCTTTCTTT. The V call is TRBV3-1 (or the pseudogene TRBV3-2), the J call TRBJ1-1, with 7 positions matching TRBD1. This CDR3 is 16 amino acids long. Germline values: CDR1 LGHDT, CDR2 YNNKEL (reference sequence). Trimming cost V 0 bases and J 2 bases; bases outside gene matches: 6.

The rearrangement joins TRBV5-4 to TRBJ2-3; D uncertain. The V gene's germline CDR1 is SGHNT and CDR2 YYREEE (reference sequence). V gave up 2 bases and J gave up 2 bases, with 15 bases separating them. This CDR3 is built from 16 residues. CDR3 amino acids: CASSLATVPSTDTQYF. The CDR3 nucleotides read TGTGCCAGCAGCTTAGCTACAGTTCCATCCACAGATACGCAGTATTTT.

The gene calls are TRBV21-1 and TRBJ2-2; the D call in the table, TRBD1, was not verified against the DNA. TRBV21-1 is listed as a pseudogene. The CDR3 runs 19 residues. Here the CDR3 reads CASSPQNHRVYANTGELFF. CDR3 in DNA: TGTGCCAGCAGCCCCCAGAACCACAGGGTCTATGCGAACACCGGGGAGCTGTTTTTT.

The count of this clone is one. J is TRBJ2-7 and V is TRBV3-1 (or the pseudogene TRBV3-2); D call uncertain. The CDR3 consists of 13 residues. Germline V gene lookup returns CDR1 LGHDT and CDR2 YNNKEL (reference sequence). The germline V and J ends were trimmed by 1 base and 2 bases, with 6 bases remaining between them. The CDR3 DNA follows: TGTGCCAGCAGCCAAGTTAACACCTACGAGCAGTACTTC. It encodes CASSQVNTYEQYF.

CDR3 coding DNA: TGTGCCATCAGTGATGGTGGATGGAGGGATCAGCCCCAGCATTTT. It encodes CAISDGGWRDQPQHF. V is TRBV10-3 and J is TRBJ1-5; D is unclear. Germline lookup yields CDR1 ENHRY and CDR2 SYGVKD. V was shortened by 3 bases and J by 5 bases, with 14 bases between the two germline ends. The CDR3 is 15 amino acids.

The chain joins TRBV5-6 to TRBJ1-5; D perhaps matches TRBD1 (6 bases). This CDR3 spans 15 amino acids. Per germline, CDR1 SGHDT and CDR2 YYEEEE. V was clipped by 1 base and J by 3 bases, with 11 bases between them. The CDR3 nucleotides read TGTGCCAGCAGCTTGATCGGACAGAACAATCAGCCCCAGCATTTT. Translation: CASSLIGQNNQPQHF.

This chain uses TRBV7-9 with TRBJ1-1; D perhaps matches TRBD1 (6 bases). This CDR3 spans 12 amino acids. V lost 5 bases to trimming and J lost 7 bases, with 11 bases between them. CDR1 SEHNR and CDR2 FQNEAQ come from the germline V gene (reference sequence). CDR3 DNA: TGTGCCAGCAGCGGGCGGACAGTTGAAGCTTTCTTT. Translated, it gives CASSGRTVEAFF.

The genes are TRBV28 and TRBJ1-6; D ambiguous. Deletions cut 6 bases from V and 0 bases from J, with 9 bases between. Germline CDR1 MDHEN, CDR2 SYDVKM. CDR3 length: 15 amino acids. CDR3 DNA sequence: TGTGCCAGCAGCCCCGACACCTCCTATAATTCACCCCTCCACTTT. Amino acids: CASSPDTSYNSPLHF. The whole variable domain, remainder taken from reference TRBV28 and TRBJ1-6, is DVKVTQSSRYLVKRTGEKVFLECVQDMDHENMFWYRQDPGLGLRLIYFSYDVKMKEKGDIPEGYSVSREKKERFSLILESASTNQTSMYLCASSPDTSYNSPLHFGNGTRLTVT.

The V gene is TRBV28, the J gene TRBJ1-5; the D is unclear. This CDR3 comprises 10 residues. V shed 10 bases and J shed 4 bases, with 5 bases lying between them. CDR1 MDHEN and CDR2 SYDVKM come from the germline V gene. In DNA, the CDR3 is TGTGCCATCGGTAATCAGCCCCAGCATTTT. Translated: CAIGNQPQHF.